This T cell receptor beta chain appears in the sequencing data of a study of blood T cell repertoires in COVID-19. The CDR3 is made up of 13 amino acids. Germline lookup yields CDR1 SGHNT and CDR2 YENEEA. Trimming removed 5 bases from V and 4 bases from J, with 8 bases in between. Using immunoSEQ multiplex PCR, the repertoire was profiled, and TCRdb retains in-frame clones only, with some absent. The sample yields roughly 200,000 clones, around nine tenths seen once. Material for sequencing was peripheral blood. The genes are TRBV11-3 and TRBJ2-2; D remains ambiguous. The receptor's source is a man between 18 and 29 years old with active or convalescent COVID-19. Here the CDR3 reads CASSPPGTGELFF. The CDR3 nucleotides are TGTGCCAGCAGCCCCCCCGGCACCGGGGAGCTGTTTTTT. Based on the CDR3 plus reference TRBV11-3 and TRBJ2-2, the full variable domain is EAGVVQSPRYKIIEKKQPVAFWCNPISGHNTLYWYLQNLGQGPELLIRYENEEAVDDSQLPKDRFSAERLKGVDSTLKIQPAELGDSAVYLCASSPPGTGELFFGEGSRLTVL.